The next 29 T cell receptor beta chains were all read from a single sample in a study of T cells in Graves' hyperthyroidism and ophthalmopathy. Amplification yielded TCR beta CDR3 regions, with RNA transcripts as the source. The TCR CDR3 was amplified in a first-round RT-PCR using the HTBI primer set. TCRdb reprocessed the multiplex PCR reads via MiXCR and lists one record per CDR3 protein. The table shows 650,000 to 850,000 distinct CDR3 sequences, with around a sixth occurring only once. Material for sequencing was blood. Every receptor here comes from a woman between 50 and 59 years old with Graves' hyperthyroidism that later progressed to Graves' ophthalmopathy.

This clonotype was detected many times. V and J are TRBV5-1 and TRBJ1-1; D is uncertain. The CDR3 has 15 residues. Germline V lookup: CDR1 SGHRS, CDR2 YFSETQ. Trimming stripped 0 bases from V and 0 bases from J, with 9 bases between. In DNA, the CDR3 is TGCGCCAGCAGCTTGGGGGTGACGATGAACACTGAAGCTTTCTTT. Its protein product is CASSLGVTMNTEAFF.

This clonotype showed up just a few times. The junction shows a germline mismatch at one end, possibly a read error. The chain has TRBV7-7 and TRBJ2-5, with D maybe TRBD1 (5 bases). This CDR3 has 15 residues. CDR1 is SSHAT and CDR2 is FNYEAQ in the germline V gene (reference sequence). The CDR3: CASSLIEGAEETQYF. The CDR3 DNA reads as TGTGCTAGCAGCTTAATCGAAGGGGCTGAGGAGACCCAGTACTTC.

As concerns this clonotype: This could be a read error, since a much larger clone is one nucleotide away. The chain has TRBV18 and TRBJ1-1, with D hard to call. V lost 6 bases and J 1 base, leaving 15 bases between the germline ends. From germline, CDR1 is KGHSH and CDR2 LQKENI. The length of the CDR3 is 15 residues. The chain's CDR3 is CASSLPQLQNTEAFF. As DNA, the CDR3 is TGTGCCAGCTCGCTCCCCCAGCTTCAGAACACTGAAGCTTTCTTT.

In this sample, this clonotype turned up many times. The chain employs TRBV3-1 and TRBJ2-3; 8 bases are a match to TRBD2. Germline V gene sequence: CDR1 LGHDT, CDR2 YNNKEL (reference sequence). V dropped 4 bases and J dropped 4; count of bases not matched to a gene: 10. The CDR3 runs 16 residues. The CDR3 reads CASSPYRGGPSDTQYF. The CDR3 region has the DNA TGTGCCAGCAGCCCCTATCGGGGGGGCCCGTCAGATACGCAGTATTTT.

As concerns this clonotype: The junction and the germline gene differ at one end; a read error may be behind it. This sequence joins TRBV3-1 and TRBJ2-3; D is uncertain. Germline V gene data show CDR1 as LGHDT and CDR2 as YNNKEL (reference sequence). CDR3 size: 15 residues. The CDR3 region has the DNA TGTGCCAACAGCCAAGATAAGGCTCCCCCGGATACGCAGTATTTT. This codes for CANSQDKAPPDTQYF.

The V call is TRBV19, the J call TRBJ1-2; D gene unclear. The CDR3 is 12 amino acids. Per germline, CDR1 LNHDA and CDR2 SQIVND (reference sequence). V was pared by 2 bases and J by 3 bases, with 4 bases between. CDR3 sequence (DNA): TGTGCCAGTAGTATACAGGACTATGGCTACACCTTC. Encoded protein: CASSIQDYGYTF.

The sample holds a few counts of this clonotype. This chain's CDR3 is CATSRAVEKLFF. The CDR3 coding sequence is TGTGCCACCAGCAGGGCAGTTGAAAAACTGTTTTTT. The chain links TRBV15 to TRBJ1-4, with D unclear. The CDR3 runs to 12 residues. Trimming removed 3 bases at V and 7 bases at J, with 6 bases between. CDR1 and CDR2 from the germline V gene are LNHNV and YYDKDF (reference sequence).

In this sample, this clonotype turned up a few times. The chain couples TRBV6-1 to TRBJ1-3; tentative D call: TRBD1 (5 bases). V lost 2 bases to trimming and J lost 0 bases, with 8 bases between them. The CDR3 extends over 15 amino acids. Germline-derived CDR1 and CDR2 are MNHNS and SASEGT. The CDR3 DNA reads TGTGCCAGCAGTGAATGGGGGTCCTCTGGAAACACCATATATTTT. It encodes CASSEWGSSGNTIYF.

The J gene is TRBJ1-2, the V gene TRBV20-1; perhaps TRBD1 as D (6 bases). In germline, CDR1 is DFQATT, CDR2 SNEGSKA (reference sequence). V was pared by 1 base and J by 7 bases, with 13 bases between. The CDR3 length is 13 residues. The CDR3 DNA is TGCAGTGCTAGAGGTGAACAGGGTTTTGGCTACACCTTC. This gives the protein CSARGEQGFGYTF.

This clonotype was observed at least ten times. The CDR3 here is CSARPETQYF. The CDR3 coding sequence is TGCAGTGCTAGGCCGGAGACCCAGTACTTC. The chain carries TRBV20-1 and TRBJ2-5; no firm D call. Germline values: CDR1 DFQATT, CDR2 SNEGSKA (reference sequence). V was clipped by 3 bases and J by 5 bases, with 4 bases between them. The CDR3 consists of 10 residues.

At least ten counts were recorded for this clonotype. This rearrangement joins TRBV11-2 to TRBJ1-1, with D unclear. The V gene's germline CDR1 is SGHAT and CDR2 FQNNGV. The CDR3 consists of 11 residues. The V and J ends lost 1 base and 10 bases respectively, with 7 bases between them. The CDR3 sequence is CASSLGVGAFF. CDR3 nucleotides: TGTGCCAGCAGCTTAGGCGTGGGAGCTTTCTTT. The entire variable domain, with the rest obtained from reference TRBV11-2 and TRBJ1-1, is as follows: EAGVAQSPRYKIIEKRQSVAFWCNPISGHATLYWYQQILGQGPKLLIQFQNNGVVDDSQLPKDRFSAERLKGVDSTLKIQPAKLEDSAVYLCASSLGVGAFFGQGTRLTVV.

CDR3 sequence (DNA): TGTGCCAGCAGCTCCCTAGGTTGGGGGGGGAACGAGCAGTACTTC. Its translation: CASSSLGWGGNEQYF. The chain has TRBV11-2 and TRBJ2-7; 7 nucleotides align to TRBD2. The V and J ends lost 4 bases and 5 bases, in that order; junction bases with no gene match: 11. This CDR3 has 15 amino acids. Per germline, CDR1 SGHAT and CDR2 FQNNGV.

The J gene is TRBJ1-2, the V gene TRBV6-2 or TRBV6-3, with a weak D call TRBD1 (6 bases). V was pared by 6 bases and J by 4 bases, with 15 bases between. The CDR3 spans 14 residues. CDR1 is MNHEY and CDR2 is SVGEGT in the germline V gene. In DNA, the CDR3 is TGTGCCAGCAGCTCGGACAGCCCCATCTATGGCTACACCTTC. This translates into CASSSDSPIYGYTF.

Of note for this clonotype: The CDR3 ends on some other residue instead of the conserved phenylalanine or tryptophan, so this is likely a read error. The chain joins TRBV6-9 to TRBJ1-2; unclear D gene. Trimming cost V 3 bases and J 8 bases, with 22 bases left between them. From germline, CDR1 is MNHGY and CDR2 SVAAGI. This CDR3 has 16 amino acids. Here the CDR3 reads CASSYTSAGPSGGYTI. In DNA form, the CDR3 reads TGTGCCAGCAGTTACACGTCGGCAGGCCCTTCGGGGGGCTACACCATC.

The chain is built from TRBV29-1 and TRBJ2-7; TRBD1 is a possible D gene (6 bases). The CDR3 has 14 amino acids. Germline CDR1 SQVTM, CDR2 ANQGSEA. V shed 6 bases and J shed 3 bases, with 18 bases lying between them. CDR3: CSVSSPGHIYEQYF. In nucleotides, the CDR3 is TGCAGCGTCTCTTCCCCGGGACATATCTACGAGCAGTACTTC.

This rearrangement joins TRBV18 to TRBJ1-3; D gene ambiguous. The CDR3 is 17 residues long. V shed 6 bases and J shed 0 bases, with 18 bases lying between them. Germline CDR1 is KGHSH and CDR2 is LQKENI. In DNA form, the CDR3 reads TGTGCCAGCTCTCCCCAGACATCCTTTTACTCTGGAAACACCATATATTTT. As protein: CASSPQTSFYSGNTIYF.

The J gene is TRBJ2-2, the V gene TRBV2; 7 bases align to TRBD1. Germline CDR1 and CDR2: SNHLY and FYNNEI. V was clipped by 7 bases and J by 2 bases; unmatched bases: 7. CDR3 length equals 15 residues. CDR3 sequence: CASKGGTVNTGELFF. The CDR3 nucleotides are TGTGCCAGCAAAGGTGGGACAGTAAACACCGGGGAGCTGTTTTTT.

This clonotype came up a few times. CDR3 nucleotide sequence: TGCAGTGCTTCAACCCCCTATGACAACACTCAGACCCAGTACTTC. Protein sequence: CSASTPYDNTQTQYF. This sequence joins TRBV20-1 and TRBJ2-5; no firm D call. Deletions cut 5 bases from V and 6 bases from J, with 22 bases between. This CDR3 comprises 15 residues. Germline V gene sequence: CDR1 DFQATT, CDR2 SNEGSKA (reference sequence).

This clonotype was detected a few times. This rearrangement joins TRBV18 to TRBJ1-1; D remains unclear. This CDR3 comprises 13 residues. Deletions cut 1 base from V and 1 base from J, with 4 bases between. CDR1 KGHSH and CDR2 LQKENI come from the germline V gene. The CDR3 DNA sequence: TGTGCCAGCTCACCACAGCAGAACACTGAAGCTTTCTTT. Translation: CASSPQQNTEAFF. Drawing the rest from reference TRBV18 and TRBJ1-1, the complete variable domain is NAGVMQNPRHLVRRRGQEARLRCSPMKGHSHVYWYRQLPEEGLKFMVYLQKENIIDESGMPKERFSAEFPKEGPSILRIQQVVRGDSAAYFCASSPQQNTEAFFGQGTRLTVV.

At least ten counts were recorded for this clonotype. This rearrangement joins TRBV20-1 to TRBJ2-7; TRBD2 aligns across 8 bases. The V and J ends lost 5 bases and 6 bases, in that order; junction bases with no gene match: 15. CDR3 size: 15 residues. Looked up from germline, CDR1 is DFQATT and CDR2 is SNEGSKA (reference sequence). CDR3 amino acids: CSASRRGGPSFEQYF. DNA of the CDR3: TGCAGTGCTTCCCGTCGGGGGGGGCCTTCTTTCGAGCAGTACTTC.

This clonotype was seen more than once but under ten times. This sequence joins TRBV6-6 and TRBJ2-4; 7 bases are a match to TRBD2. V dropped 0 bases and J dropped 2; count of bases not matched to a gene: 4. Germline V lookup: CDR1 MNHNY, CDR2 SVGAGI (reference sequence). The CDR3 covers 16 residues. The CDR3 loop is CASSYSPGGTKNIQYF. DNA for the CDR3: TGTGCCAGCAGTTACTCGCCCGGGGGGACCAAAAACATTCAGTACTTC.

There are a few counts of this clonotype. The chain employs TRBV5-1 and TRBJ2-2; a weak D match, TRBD1 (6 bases). Germline CDR1 SGHRS, CDR2 YFSETQ. There are 18 residues in the CDR3. V gave up 3 bases and J gave up 0 bases, with 18 bases separating them. CDR3 protein: CASSWEVPGQSNTGELFF. CDR3 sequence (DNA): TGCGCCAGCAGCTGGGAAGTACCGGGACAATCGAACACCGGGGAGCTGTTTTTT.

This clonotype was observed a handful of times. This chain uses TRBV20-1 with TRBJ2-1; D is possibly TRBD1 (6 bases). Germline CDR1 is DFQATT and CDR2 is SNEGSKA (reference sequence). The CDR3 runs to 16 residues. Trimming took 0 bases from V and 4 from J, leaving 16 bases between them. The CDR3 DNA reads as TGCAGTGCTAGAGATCGCACAGGGTCGAGGTACAATGAGCAGTTCTTC. It specifies CSARDRTGSRYNEQFF.

This clonotype showed up many times. The chain couples TRBV20-1 to TRBJ2-5; 8 bases align to TRBD1. Germline CDR1 DFQATT, CDR2 SNEGSKA (reference sequence). The CDR3 consists of 15 residues. V was clipped by 0 bases and J by 5 bases; unmatched bases: 8. For the CDR3, the DNA is TGCAGTGCTAGAGAACCGGCAGGGGGCAGGGAGACCCAGTACTTC. It codes for CSAREPAGGRETQYF.

This clonotype was seen many times. The chain links TRBV3-1 to TRBJ2-6; D is undetermined. Trimming took 1 base from V and 4 from J, leaving 11 bases between them. CDR3 length equals 16 residues. Looked up from germline, CDR1 is LGHDT and CDR2 is YNNKEL (reference sequence). CDR3 protein: CASSQAGRLGANVLTF. Written as DNA, the CDR3 is TGTGCCAGCAGCCAAGCGGGTCGCCTGGGGGCCAACGTCCTGACTTTC. The full variable domain, with the rest looked up from reference TRBV3-1 and TRBJ2-6, is DTAVSQTPKYLVTQMGNDKSIKCEQNLGHDTMYWYKQDSKKFLKIMFSYNNKELIINETVPNRFSPKSPDKAHLNLHINSLELGDSAVYFCASSQAGRLGANVLTFGAGSRLTVL.

This clonotype has only one observation. With a much larger clone just one base away, this may be a read error. The V call is TRBV5-1, the J call TRBJ2-3; TRBD1 matches 9 bases. Germline CDR1 and CDR2: SGHRS and YFSETQ. This CDR3 has 14 residues. Written as DNA, the CDR3 is TGCGCCAGCAGCGTTGGACAGGGGACAGGTACGCAGTATTTT. Translated, it gives CASSVGQGTGTQYF.

The chain links TRBV6-2 or TRBV6-3 to TRBJ2-5, with TRBD2 identical over 7 bases. CDR3 size: 15 residues. CDR1 and CDR2 (germline): MNHEY, SVGEGT. The V gene end was trimmed by 0 bases and the J gene end by 5 bases; junction bases not matched to a gene: 6. CDR3 sequence: CASSYSPGGWETQYF. CDR3 nucleotide sequence: TGTGCCAGCAGTTACTCACCCGGGGGGTGGGAGACCCAGTACTTC.

There are a few counts of this clonotype. This rearrangement joins TRBV11-2 to TRBJ2-1; D is unresolved. Germline V CDR1 and CDR2: SGHAT, FQNNGV. The V and J ends lost 6 bases and 9 bases respectively, with 12 bases between them. The CDR3 spans 12 residues. Here the CDR3 reads CASREMSTEQFF. CDR3 DNA sequence: TGTGCCAGCAGGGAAATGTCAACTGAGCAGTTCTTC.

This CDR3 is CSGAQNSKLFF. The CDR3 bases are TGCAGTGGTGCACAAAACTCAAAACTGTTTTTT. The V call is TRBV20-1, the J call TRBJ1-4; D is uncertain. The CDR3 sequence is 11 residues long. Deletions cut 7 bases from V and 10 bases from J, with 13 bases between. CDR1 is DFQATT, CDR2 SNEGSKA, per germline (reference sequence).